This TCR beta chain was sequenced during a study of blood T cell repertoires in COVID-19. V was pared by 6 bases and J by 6 bases, with 4 bases of the junction left unmatched. Per the germline V gene, CDR1 is MGHDK and CDR2 is SYGVNS. This CDR3 is built from 12 residues. Produced via immunoSEQ multiplex PCR; TCRdb's table is partial and in-frame only. The sample contains about 200,000 clones, 70% to 90% of which appear only once. Enrolled through a virtual design, the participants were between roughly 18 and 89 years of age and came from 24 US areas. Two negative PCRs, clearance, or symptom resolution characterized the recovered Cohort 3 donors.

The TCR comes from a woman between 18 and 29 years old who had recovered from COVID-19. The sample consisted of PBMCs or T cells enriched from blood (not recorded which). This chain links TRBV25-1 with TRBJ1-2, with 7 positions matching TRBD1. The CDR3 nucleotides are TGTGCCAGCAGACAGGGGAGCCATGGCTACACCTTC. Translated, it gives CASRQGSHGYTF.